The 10 T cell receptor beta chains below come from one sample, sequenced in a study of lymphopenia after photon versus proton radiotherapy. Some clones are missing from TCRdb's copy, which holds only in-frame ones; the method was immunoSEQ multiplex PCR. The data show 14,000 or so clones, about four fifths seen once. Source: peripheral blood, taken from a patient treated with photon-based radiotherapy. Receptor source: a man in his fifties with gastric cancer.

The rearrangement links TRBV9 to TRBJ2-1; 13 bases fit TRBD2. The CDR3 contains 15 residues. V gave up 2 bases and J gave up 8 bases; unmatched junction bases: 4. Germline V lookup: CDR1 SGDLS, CDR2 YYNGEE. CDR3 bases: TGTGCCAGCAGCGTTACTAGCGGGGGGGCCCATGAGCAGTTCTTC. Its protein is CASSVTSGGAHEQFF.

The chain joins TRBV10-3 to TRBJ2-3; TRBD1 might be the D (6 bases). Trimming took 7 bases from V and 2 from J, leaving 13 bases between them. The CDR3 sequence is 14 residues long. The germline gives CDR1 ENHRY, CDR2 SYGVKD. The CDR3 loop is CAINTGPLTDTQYF. DNA of the CDR3: TGTGCCATCAATACAGGGCCCCTCACAGATACGCAGTATTTT.

The genes are TRBV2 and TRBJ1-2; perhaps TRBD1 as D (5 bases). CDR3 size: 12 residues. The germline V gene encodes CDR1 SNHLY and CDR2 FYNNEI. V lost 8 bases to trimming and J lost 4 bases, with 11 bases between them. The CDR3 protein is CASGVGGYGYTF. CDR3 DNA sequence: TGTGCCAGCGGGGTTGGGGGCTATGGCTACACCTTC.

The chain combines TRBV11-3 with TRBJ1-1, with D unresolved. V gave up 4 bases and J gave up 7 bases, with 13 bases separating them. The CDR3 consists of 13 residues. The V gene's germline CDR1 is SGHNT and CDR2 YENEEA. The CDR3 reads CASSYTHGGEAFF. The CDR3 coding sequence is TGTGCCAGCAGCTACACCCACGGAGGTGAAGCTTTCTTT. Looking up the rest from reference TRBV11-3 and TRBJ1-1 gives the full variable domain: EAGVVQSPRYKIIEKKQPVAFWCNPISGHNTLYWYLQNLGQGPELLIRYENEEAVDDSQLPKDRFSAERLKGVDSTLKIQPAELGDSAVYLCASSYTHGGEAFFGQGTRLTVV.

The chain couples TRBV5-6 to TRBJ2-7, with D unresolved. Trimming removed 4 bases at V and 4 bases at J, with 15 bases between. The CDR3 covers 14 residues. Germline loops: CDR1 SGHDT, CDR2 YYEEEE. The CDR3 region is CASSPAWGRYEQYF. CDR3 DNA sequence: TGTGCCAGCAGCCCAGCATGGGGAAGATACGAGCAGTACTTC.

The chain carries TRBV5-6 and TRBJ2-1; D unclear. V gave up 2 bases and J gave up 9 bases, with 9 bases separating them. Germline CDR1 SGHDT, CDR2 YYEEEE. The CDR3 is made up of 12 amino acids. The CDR3 DNA is TGTGCCAGCAGCTTTCAGTGGGGTGAGCAGTTCTTC. This codes for CASSFQWGEQFF.

The chain is built from TRBV11-2 and TRBJ1-2; the match to TRBD1 covers 9 bases. With V trimmed by 5 bases and J by 7 bases, 2 bases remained unmatched. CDR3 length: 12 amino acids. Germline loops: CDR1 SGHAT, CDR2 FQNNGV. The CDR3 sequence is CASSRTGAGYTF. As DNA, the CDR3 is TGTGCCAGCAGCCGGACAGGGGCTGGCTACACCTTC.

The chain joins TRBV19 to TRBJ1-3, with 8 bases fitting TRBD1. Trimming at V came to 6 bases and at J to 4 bases, leaving 8 bases not matched to a gene. Germline V gives CDR1 LNHDA, CDR2 SQIVND (reference sequence). This CDR3 is 15 amino acids long. CDR3 in amino acids: CASRPKTGAGNTIYF. CDR3 coding DNA: TGTGCCAGTAGACCTAAGACAGGGGCAGGAAACACCATATATTTT.

The chain employs TRBV30 and TRBJ1-6, with 8 bases matching TRBD1. Germline V gene data show CDR1 as GTSNPN and CDR2 as SVGIG (reference sequence). V was clipped by 2 bases and J by 0 bases; unmatched bases: 9. The CDR3 length is 18 residues. CDR3 amino acids: CAWSSSRTGGSYNSPLHF. The CDR3 DNA follows: TGTGCCTGGAGTTCCTCAAGAACAGGGGGCTCCTATAATTCACCCCTCCACTTT.

The rearrangement links TRBV21-1 to TRBJ2-1; the D call in the table, TRBD1, was not verified against the DNA. TRBV21-1 is termed a pseudogene. The CDR3 spans 20 residues. CDR3: CASSKLDTVAPTPSYNEQFF. The CDR3, as DNA: TGTGCCAGCAGCAAACTCGACACGGTGGCTCCCACCCCCTCCTACAATGAGCAGTTCTTC.